The 20 T cell receptor beta chains below were found in one sample sequenced in a study of cytomegalovirus exposure and HLA in healthy donors. PCR amplification relied on 60 Vbeta primers (plus 13 Jbeta primers). The assay was immunoSEQ multiplex PCR, and TCRdb's table has in-frame clones only and misses some. The table records 150,000 to 200,000 clones, 75% to 90% of them present only once. Input material: PBMCs. The source is a woman aged 18 to 35 in good health and CMV-seronegative.

The CDR3 loop is CASSLRDSEKLFF. Written as DNA, the CDR3 is TGTGCCAGCTCCCTCAGGGACAGTGAAAAACTGTTTTTT. V and J are TRBV18 and TRBJ1-4, with TRBD1 identical over 7 bases. The germline V gene encodes CDR1 KGHSH and CDR2 LQKENI. There are 13 residues in the CDR3. V lost 6 bases, J lost 7 bases, and 5 bases stayed unmatched.

The chain has TRBV7-9 and TRBJ2-7, with a weak D call TRBD2 (6 bases). This CDR3 region has 16 residues. The germline CDR1 and CDR2 sequences are SEHNR and FQNEAQ (reference sequence). Trimming pared 5 bases from V and 2 bases from J, leaving 19 bases between. This chain's CDR3 is CASSPTSFGTPYEQYF. DNA for the CDR3: TGTGCCAGCAGCCCGACATCATTCGGGACTCCCTACGAGCAGTACTTC.

This rearrangement joins TRBV7-9 to TRBJ1-2; possible D gene TRBD1, 6 bases. CDR1 and CDR2 from the germline V gene are SEHNR and FQNEAQ (reference sequence). Trimming cost V 5 bases and J 3 bases, with 10 bases left between them. The CDR3 is 13 residues long. The CDR3 DNA reads as TGTGCCAGCAGCATACAGGGAGACTATGGCTACACCTTC. Its translation: CASSIQGDYGYTF.

V is TRBV30 and J is TRBJ2-5; TRBD1 aligns across 8 bases. This CDR3 has 13 residues. Germline CDR1 is GTSNPN and CDR2 is SVGIG (reference sequence). Trimming removed 2 bases from V and 3 bases from J; junction bases left unmatched: 2. The CDR3 DNA follows: TGTGCCTGGAGTCCACAGGGGGAAGAGACCCAGTACTTC. Its protein product is CAWSPQGEETQYF.

This rearrangement joins TRBV19 to TRBJ2-1; TRBD2 agrees at 8 bases. V shed 5 bases and J 3 bases; nucleotides not matched to a gene: 3. Germline V gives CDR1 LNHDA, CDR2 SQIVND (reference sequence). CDR3 length equals 14 residues. For the CDR3, the DNA is TGTGCCAGTAGTCCGGGGACTAGCTACAATGAGCAGTTCTTC. Translated, it gives CASSPGTSYNEQFF.

The chain couples TRBV5-1 to TRBJ2-3, with 11 positions matching TRBD2. The germline V gene has CDR1 SGHRS and CDR2 YFSETQ. The CDR3 consists of 17 residues. Unmatched junction bases numbered 14, after V lost 3 bases and J lost 8 bases. CDR3 coding DNA: TGCGCCAGCAGCTGGGAACTACTAGCGGGGGCAACGGGTACGCAGTATTTT. Its protein is CASSWELLAGATGTQYF.

The CDR3 loop is CASSLVTGLAGAGPYEQYF. The DNA of the CDR3 is TGTGCCAGCAGCTTAGTCACGGGACTAGCGGGAGCGGGTCCCTACGAGCAGTACTTC. The chain employs TRBV7-2 and TRBJ2-7; TRBD2 aligns across 14 bases. CDR1 is SGHTA, CDR2 FQGNSA, per germline. J was trimmed by 2 bases and V by 1 base; bases with no gene match: 10. The CDR3 extends over 19 amino acids.

The V and J genes are TRBV5-4 and TRBJ2-7; D possibly corresponds to TRBD1 (6 bases). The V gene lost 4 bases and the J gene lost 2 bases, with 13 bases spanning the gap. This CDR3 comprises 14 residues. Germline CDR1 and CDR2: SGHNT and YYREEE (reference sequence). The CDR3 DNA sequence: TGTGCCAGCAGCGACCGGGACACGGCCTACGAGCAGTACTTC. Its translation is CASSDRDTAYEQYF.

The chain recombines TRBV6-1 with TRBJ2-1; D gene unclear. The germline CDR1 and CDR2 sequences are MNHNS and SASEGT. V gave up 1 base and J gave up 6 bases, with 10 bases separating them. This CDR3 comprises 14 residues. For the CDR3, the DNA is TGTGCCAGCAGTGAAGGTCCTCAGGTCAATGAGCAGTTCTTC. Its translation: CASSEGPQVNEQFF.

The chain's CDR3 is CASSLRGLANTGELFF. The CDR3 DNA reads as TGTGCCAGCAGCTTGAGGGGACTCGCGAACACCGGGGAGCTGTTTTTT. The genes are TRBV5-4 and TRBJ2-2, with D perhaps TRBD2 (6 bases). The germline V gene has CDR1 SGHNT and CDR2 YYREEE (reference sequence). The CDR3 length is 16 residues. V lost 1 base and J lost 0, with 10 bases in between.

The chain recombines TRBV7-3 with TRBJ2-3, with 11 bases that match TRBD2. The CDR3 is 15 amino acids. Trimming cost V 2 bases and J 6 bases; bases outside gene matches: 4. Per germline, CDR1 SGHTA and CDR2 FQGTGA. This chain's CDR3 is CASSLQLAGVDTQYF. In DNA form, the CDR3 reads TGTGCCAGCAGCTTACAACTAGCGGGAGTCGATACGCAGTATTTT.

The chain employs TRBV5-1 and TRBJ2-5; possible D gene TRBD2, 6 bases. V was trimmed by 4 bases and J by 3 bases, leaving 13 bases between them. This CDR3 has 14 amino acids. In germline, CDR1 is SGHRS, CDR2 YFSETQ. CDR3 sequence reads: CASSGGASEETQYF. In DNA, the CDR3 is TGCGCCAGCAGCGGAGGGGCCAGCGAAGAGACCCAGTACTTC.

This sequence joins TRBV5-1 and TRBJ2-1; TRBD2 agrees at 7 bases. This CDR3 has 16 amino acids. Germline values: CDR1 SGHRS, CDR2 YFSETQ. With 0 bases clipped from V and 8 bases from J, the junction kept 11 bases outside the gene matches. CDR3 sequence reads: CASSLAQSSGVDEQFF. CDR3 coding DNA: TGCGCCAGCAGCTTGGCCCAGTCGAGCGGGGTCGATGAGCAGTTCTTC.

This clone was counted only a few times. V usage is TRBV19 and J usage is TRBJ2-1; TRBD2 aligns across 12 bases. The CDR3 runs to 15 residues. The J segment lost 6 bases and the V segment lost 2 bases, leaving 2 bases of the junction unmatched. CDR1 LNHDA and CDR2 SQIVND come from the germline V gene (reference sequence). CDR3 protein: CASSILAGGFNEQFF. CDR3 coding DNA: TGTGCCAGTAGTATACTAGCGGGGGGGTTCAATGAGCAGTTCTTC.

In this sample, this clone turned up a few times. The V gene is TRBV10-3, the J gene TRBJ2-1, with 16 bases lining up with TRBD2. CDR1 and CDR2 from the germline V gene are ENHRY and SYGVKD. The ends lost 6 bases at V and 4 bases at J; junction bases unmatched: 12. The CDR3 runs 19 residues. For the CDR3, the DNA is TGTGCCATCAGCCCCCCTCGTGGGACTAGCGGGAGGGCGTACAATGAGCAGTTCTTC. Protein: CAISPPRGTSGRAYNEQFF.

The CDR3 nucleotides are TGTGCCAGCAGTGAATGGGCCGGGACTAGCGGGAATGAGCAGTTCTTC. Encoded protein: CASSEWAGTSGNEQFF. V and J are TRBV6-1 and TRBJ2-1, with 12 bases that match TRBD2. The CDR3 covers 16 residues. With V trimmed by 2 bases and J by 7 bases, 6 bases remained unmatched. CDR1 is MNHNS and CDR2 is SASEGT in the germline V gene.

In this sample, this clone turned up a few times. The V gene is TRBV4-1, the J gene TRBJ1-1; weak D call: TRBD1 (5 bases). Trimming pared 4 bases from V and 2 bases from J, leaving 14 bases between. Germline V CDR1 and CDR2: MGHRA, YSYEKL. This CDR3 has 15 amino acids. CDR3 sequence reads: CASSLLQGANTEAFF. The CDR3 DNA sequence: TGCGCCAGCAGCCTCCTGCAGGGTGCCAACACTGAAGCTTTCTTT.

V is TRBV5-1 and J is TRBJ2-2, with D possibly TRBD1 on 6 matching bases. The CDR3 is 16 residues long. Per germline, CDR1 SGHRS and CDR2 YFSETQ. V was clipped by 0 bases and J by 4 bases, with 13 bases between them. CDR3 DNA sequence: TGCGCCAGCAGCTTGGGGAGTGGGGGCGGCACCGGGGAGCTGTTTTTT. This translates into CASSLGSGGGTGELFF. The full variable domain, in which reference TRBV5-1 and TRBJ2-2 provide the parts outside the CDR3, is KAGVTQTPRYLIKTRGQQVTLSCSPISGHRSVSWYQQTPGQGLQFLFEYFSETQRNKGNFPGRFSGRQFSNSRSEMNVSTLELGDSALYLCASSLGSGGGTGELFFGEGSRLTVL.

This clone was counted a single time. This chain links TRBV7-2 with TRBJ2-5; no firm D call. This CDR3 is 13 amino acids long. Trimming removed 2 bases at V and 0 bases at J, with 4 bases between. CDR1 is SGHTA and CDR2 is FQGNSA in the germline V gene. In DNA, the CDR3 is TGTGCCAGCAGCTTAACGGACCAAGAGACCCAGTACTTC. Protein sequence: CASSLTDQETQYF.

This chain connects TRBV5-1 to TRBJ2-7; 7 bases are shared with TRBD1. The junction had 3 bases not matched to a gene; V was cut back by 0 bases and J by 0 bases. The CDR3 spans 15 residues. Germline V gene sequence: CDR1 SGHRS, CDR2 YFSETQ. The CDR3 region is CASSLVTGASYEQYF. In DNA, the CDR3 is TGCGCCAGCAGCTTGGTAACAGGGGCCTCCTACGAGCAGTACTTC.